One and the same sample provided the 7 T cell receptor beta chains below, sequenced in a study of PD-1 blockade in mismatch repair-deficient tumors (dated by TCRdb to about 2017). Libraries were prepared through the immunoSEQ multiplex PCR assay. Entries here come from immuneACCESS through TCRdb and include only in-frame sequences with V and J called. Some clones fail to appear in such tables; in the studies checked, an unresolved V gene covers under half of the shortfall, and the cause of the remainder is unknown. The sample has about 21,000 clones on record, roughly 81% of them singletons. Jointly, the top ten make up under 20% of the sample. The source material was peripheral blood, sampled 2 weeks after starting pembrolizumab. The receptors were sampled from an adult with mismatch repair-deficient cancer.

The chain has TRBV7-9 and TRBJ1-2; 8 bases are shared with TRBD1. This CDR3 has 14 amino acids. V gave up 5 bases and J gave up 7 bases; unmatched junction bases: 9. Germline values: CDR1 SEHNR, CDR2 FQNEAQ (reference sequence). This CDR3 reads CASSPLDRAGGYTF. The CDR3, as DNA: TGTGCCAGCAGCCCTTTGGACAGGGCGGGTGGCTACACCTTC.

This chain uses TRBV6-5 with TRBJ1-1; no definite D call. The V end lost 5 bases, the J end lost 4 bases, and 11 bases lay between the germline ends. CDR1 is MNHEY, CDR2 SVGAGI, per germline. This CDR3 comprises 13 residues. The CDR3, as DNA: TGTGCCAGCAGTGAAGGTTCTATCACTGAAGCTTTCTTT. The encoded protein is CASSEGSITEAFF.

This chain joins TRBV5-8 and TRBJ2-3, with 9 bases aligning to TRBD2. With V trimmed by 7 bases and J by 1 base, 4 bases remained unmatched. The CDR3 runs to 14 residues. The germline V gene encodes CDR1 SGHTS and CDR2 YDEGEE. CDR3 sequence reads: CASVWTSGTDTQYF. In DNA, the CDR3 is TGTGCCAGCGTGTGGACTAGCGGCACAGATACGCAGTATTTT.

The chain links TRBV28 to TRBJ1-5; no clear D. CDR3 length: 16 amino acids. CDR1 and CDR2 (germline): MDHEN, SYDVKM. The ends were cut back, 5 bases at V and 1 base at J, with 15 bases in the middle. CDR3 DNA sequence: TGTGCCAGCAGTACCATGAGGGATAGGAGCAATCAGCCCCAGCATTTT. Translated, it gives CASSTMRDRSNQPQHF.

The gene calls are TRBV27 and TRBJ2-1; tentative D call: TRBD2 (6 bases). This CDR3 contains 15 residues. The V gene lost 5 bases and the J gene lost 3 bases, with 14 bases spanning the gap. Germline CDR1 reads MNHEY; CDR2 reads SMNVEV (reference sequence). CDR3 in amino acids: CASSPGVLGYNEQFF. CDR3 DNA: TGTGCCAGCAGTCCGGGGGTATTAGGCTACAATGAGCAGTTCTTC.

Sample share makes this clone medium-sized. V is TRBV28 and J is TRBJ1-5, with unresolved D. The CDR3 is 14 amino acids. V lost 3 bases and J 5 bases, leaving 11 bases between the germline ends. Germline V gene sequence: CDR1 MDHEN, CDR2 SYDVKM. The DNA of the CDR3 is TGTGCCAGCAGTTTCCTACTGTCGGATCAGCCCCAGCATTTT. Protein sequence: CASSFLLSDQPQHF.

The V and J genes are TRBV9 and TRBJ2-3, with D hard to call. This CDR3 is built from 12 residues. V dropped 3 bases and J dropped 3 bases, with 5 bases sitting between them. Germline loops: CDR1 SGDLS, CDR2 YYNGEE. CDR3 region: CASSARTDTQYF. The CDR3 DNA is TGTGCCAGCAGCGCGCGGACAGATACGCAGTATTTT.